Listed below are T cell receptor beta chains from one sample, sequenced in a study of a mutant IDH1 vaccine in newly diagnosed glioma. TCRdb's copy holds only in-frame clones and misses some; the assay was immunoSEQ multiplex PCR. There are approximately 61,000 clones in the sample; more than 80% occur only once, and about 4.9% lies in the top ten. No antigen has been identified for these receptors. This specimen consisted of PBMCs, obtained from a glioma patient whose treatment included an IDH1 peptide vaccine. These receptors all come from a middle-aged man with glioma. The CDR3 runs from the conserved cysteine through the conserved F or W. A D gene is named only where the DNA matches it firmly. Clone size appears in some rows only: once, few, many, or a class for an expanded clone.

j_call	d_call	clone_size	cdr3_length	v_call	cdr3_aa	cdr3_nt
TRBJ2-7	.	.	12	TRBV10-2	CASSSGSYEQYF	TGCGCCAGCAGTTCCGGGTCCTACGAGCAGTACTTC
TRBJ2-1	TRBD1	.	15	TRBV27	CASSIDRDPYNEQFF	TGTGCCAGCAGTATAGACAGGGACCCCTACAATGAGCAGTTCTTC
TRBJ2-1	TRBD2	.	14	TRBV19	CASTTAGVLNEQFF	TGTGCCAGCACTACAGCGGGAGTTTTGAATGAGCAGTTCTTC
TRBJ2-3	TRBD2	.	16	TRBV27	CASSLLTLGRTDTQYF	TGTGCCAGCAGTTTATTGACTCTCGGGAGGACAGATACGCAGTATTTT
TRBJ1-3	.	.	16	TRBV30	CAWSALNPFSGNTIYF	TGTGCCTGGAGTGCTCTTAATCCCTTCTCTGGAAACACCATATATTTT
TRBJ2-1	TRBD2	.	14	TRBV27	CASSWGGVSNEQFF	TGTGCCAGCAGTTGGGGGGGAGTAAGCAATGAGCAGTTCTTC
TRBJ2-5	.	.	15	TRBV2	CASSERVGRVYEQYF	TGTGCCAGCAGTGAAAGGGTCGGCAGGGTTTATGAGCAGTACTTC
TRBJ1-5	.	few	13	TRBV27	CASSRSGNQPQHF	TGTGCCAGCAGTCGGTCAGGGAATCAGCCCCAGCATTTT
TRBJ2-1	TRBD1	.	16	TRBV30	CAWSSGQGILYNEQFF	TGTGCCTGGAGCTCAGGACAGGGGATTTTGTACAATGAGCAGTTCTTC
TRBJ1-4	.	.	14	TRBV6-5	CASRAGGRNEKLFF	TGTGCCAGCCGGGCGGGGGGCCGTAATGAAAAACTGTTTTTT
TRBJ1-2	.	once	14	TRBV29-1	CSVETPDRNYGYTF	TGCAGCGTTGAAACGCCTGACAGAAACTATGGCTACACCTTC
TRBJ2-3	.	.	14	TRBV10-2	CASSNRPSTDTQYF	TGCGCCAGCAGTAATAGGCCCAGCACAGATACGCAGTATTTT
TRBJ2-3	.	.	15	TRBV7-9	CASSRLGSGTDTQYF	TGTGCCAGCAGCCGCCTCGGATCGGGCACAGATACGCAGTATTTT
TRBJ2-7	.	.	15	TRBV21-1	CASSKAGQGPYEQYF	TGTGCCAGCAGCAAAGCAGGACAGGGCCCTTACGAGCAGTACTTC
TRBJ2-6	.	few	15	TRBV27	CASSRSVSGANVLTF	TGTGCCAGCAGTCGTAGCGTCTCTGGGGCCAACGTCCTGACTTTC
TRBJ1-2	TRBD1	.	15	TRBV7-2	CASSPRTGGDYGYTF	TGTGCCAGCAGCCCCCGGACAGGGGGAGACTATGGCTACACCTTC
TRBJ2-3	TRBD2	few	17	TRBV18	CASSPPGLARHTDTQYF	TGTGCCAGCTCACCACCGGGACTAGCGCGGCACACAGATACGCAGTATTTT
TRBJ2-1	.	.	14	TRBV10-3	CAISGESSYNEQFF	TGTGCCATCAGTGGTGAGAGCTCCTACAATGAGCAGTTCTTC
TRBJ2-7	TRBD2	.	18	TRBV28	CASSFGSGRARETYEQYF	TGTGCCAGCAGTTTTGGTAGCGGGAGGGCAAGGGAGACCTACGAGCAGTACTTC
TRBJ2-7	TRBD1	.	16	TRBV28	CASSSMTGGNGYEQYF	TGTGCCAGCAGTTCTATGACAGGGGGAAACGGCTACGAGCAGTACTTC
TRBJ2-3	TRBD2	.	15	TRBV10-2	CASSPRDYYTDTQYF	TGCGCCAGCAGCCCCCGGGACTACTACACAGATACGCAGTATTTT
TRBJ1-2	.	many	13	TRBV14	CASSQQGKHGYTF	TGTGCCAGCAGCCAACAGGGGAAGCATGGCTACACCTTC
TRBJ2-3	.	.	15	TRBV9	CASSVVASGTDTQYF	TGTGCCAGCAGCGTAGTTGCTAGCGGCACAGATACGCAGTATTTT
TRBJ2-1	.	few	14	TRBV30	CAWSVGRTYNEQFF	TGTGCCTGGAGTGTAGGTAGGACCTACAATGAGCAGTTCTTC
TRBJ1-2	.	.	14	TRBV7-8	CASSLGQGRDGYTF	TGTGCCAGCAGCTTAGGTCAGGGCCGGGACGGCTACACCTTC
TRBJ1-2	.	.	15	TRBV11-2	CASSWGWGSNYGYTF	TGTGCCAGCAGCTGGGGGTGGGGTTCTAACTATGGCTACACCTTC